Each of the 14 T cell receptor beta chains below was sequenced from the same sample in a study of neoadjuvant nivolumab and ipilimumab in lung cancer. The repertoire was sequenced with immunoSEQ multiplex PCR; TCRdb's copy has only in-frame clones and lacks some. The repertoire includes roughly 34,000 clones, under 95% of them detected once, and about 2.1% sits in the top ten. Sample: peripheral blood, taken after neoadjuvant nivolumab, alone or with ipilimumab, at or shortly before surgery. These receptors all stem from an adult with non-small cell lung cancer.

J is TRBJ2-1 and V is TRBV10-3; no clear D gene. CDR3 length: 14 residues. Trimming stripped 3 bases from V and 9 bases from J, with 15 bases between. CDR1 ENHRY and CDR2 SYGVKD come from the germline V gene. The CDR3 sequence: CAISDRALFSEQFF. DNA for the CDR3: TGTGCCATCAGTGACCGGGCCCTCTTCAGTGAGCAGTTCTTC.

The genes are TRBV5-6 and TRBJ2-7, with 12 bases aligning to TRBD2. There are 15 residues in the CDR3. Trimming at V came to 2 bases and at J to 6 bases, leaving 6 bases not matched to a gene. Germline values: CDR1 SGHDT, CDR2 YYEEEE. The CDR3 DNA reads TGTGCCAGCAGCTTCCTAGCGGGAGGGCCTCTCGAGCAGTACTTC. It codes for CASSFLAGGPLEQYF. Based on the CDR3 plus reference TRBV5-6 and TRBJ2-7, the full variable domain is DAGVTQSPTHLIKTRGQQVTLRCSPKSGHDTVSWYQQALGQGPQFIFQYYEEEERQRGNFPDRFSGHQFPNYSSELNVNALLLGDSALYLCASSFLAGGPLEQYFGPGTRLTVT.

The CDR3 region is CASSLAMGLAGAGELFF. In DNA form, the CDR3 reads TGCGCCAGCAGTTTAGCGATGGGACTAGCGGGAGCCGGGGAGCTGTTTTTT. The chain links TRBV5-1 to TRBJ2-2, with 14 bases matching TRBD2. Germline V CDR1 and CDR2: SGHRS, YFSETQ. Trimming cost V 5 bases and J 6 bases; bases outside gene matches: 9. The CDR3 extends over 17 amino acids.

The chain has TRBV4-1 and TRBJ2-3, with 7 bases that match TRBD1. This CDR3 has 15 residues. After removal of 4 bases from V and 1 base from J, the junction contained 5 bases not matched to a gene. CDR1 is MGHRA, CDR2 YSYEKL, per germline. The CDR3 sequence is CASSLQGIGTDTQYF. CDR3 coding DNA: TGCGCCAGCAGCCTACAGGGGATAGGCACAGATACGCAGTATTTT.

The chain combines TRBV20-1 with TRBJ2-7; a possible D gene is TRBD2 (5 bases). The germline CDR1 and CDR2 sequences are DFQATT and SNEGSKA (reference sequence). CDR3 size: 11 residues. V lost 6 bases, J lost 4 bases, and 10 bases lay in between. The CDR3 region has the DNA TGCAGTGCGGAGGACCGATACGAGCAGTACTTC. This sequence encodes CSAEDRYEQYF.

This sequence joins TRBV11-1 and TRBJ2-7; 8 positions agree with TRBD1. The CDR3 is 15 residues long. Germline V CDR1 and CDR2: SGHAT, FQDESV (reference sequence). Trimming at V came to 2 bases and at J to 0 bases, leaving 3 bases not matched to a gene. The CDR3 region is CASSLQGASSYEQYF. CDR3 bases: TGTGCCAGCAGCTTACAGGGGGCCAGCTCCTACGAGCAGTACTTC.

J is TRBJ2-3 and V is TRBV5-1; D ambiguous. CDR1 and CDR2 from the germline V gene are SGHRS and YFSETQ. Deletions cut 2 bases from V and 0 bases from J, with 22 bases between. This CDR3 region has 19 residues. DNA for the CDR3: TGCGCCAGCAGCTTAGAGGCCTCTTACGACTTCCCTAGCACAGATACGCAGTATTTT. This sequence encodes CASSLEASYDFPSTDTQYF.

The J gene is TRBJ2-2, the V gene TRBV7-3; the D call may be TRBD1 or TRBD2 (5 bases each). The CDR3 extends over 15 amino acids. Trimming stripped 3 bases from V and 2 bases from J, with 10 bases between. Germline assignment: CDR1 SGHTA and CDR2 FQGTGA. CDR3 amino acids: CASSFRGPNTGELFF. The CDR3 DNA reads TGTGCCAGCAGCTTCCGGGGACCTAACACCGGGGAGCTGTTTTTT.

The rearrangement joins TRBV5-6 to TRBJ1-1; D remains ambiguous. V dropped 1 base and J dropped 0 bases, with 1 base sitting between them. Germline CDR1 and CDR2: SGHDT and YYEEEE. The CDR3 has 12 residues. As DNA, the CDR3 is TGTGCCAGCAGCTTGCTGAACACTGAAGCTTTCTTT. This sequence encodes CASSLLNTEAFF.

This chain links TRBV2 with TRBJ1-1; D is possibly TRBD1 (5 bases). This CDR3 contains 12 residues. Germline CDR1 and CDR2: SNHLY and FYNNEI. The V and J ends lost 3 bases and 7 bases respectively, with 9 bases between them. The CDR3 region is CASSEGGDEAFF. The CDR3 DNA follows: TGTGCCAGCAGTGAGGGGGGGGATGAAGCTTTCTTT.

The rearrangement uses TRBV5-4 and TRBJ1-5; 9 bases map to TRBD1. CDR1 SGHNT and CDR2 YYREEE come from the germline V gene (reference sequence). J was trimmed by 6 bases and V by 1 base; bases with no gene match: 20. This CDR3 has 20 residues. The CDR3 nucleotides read TGTGCCAGCAGCTTGAATTCAACAGGGGGCGGTCGAATATTTGGTCAGCCCCAGCATTTT. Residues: CASSLNSTGGGRIFGQPQHF.

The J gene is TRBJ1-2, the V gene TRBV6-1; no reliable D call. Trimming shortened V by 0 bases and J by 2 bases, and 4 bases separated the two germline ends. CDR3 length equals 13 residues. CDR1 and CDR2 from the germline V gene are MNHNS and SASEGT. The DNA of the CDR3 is TGTGCCAGCAGTGAAGCAGCCAACTATGGCTACACCTTC. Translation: CASSEAANYGYTF.

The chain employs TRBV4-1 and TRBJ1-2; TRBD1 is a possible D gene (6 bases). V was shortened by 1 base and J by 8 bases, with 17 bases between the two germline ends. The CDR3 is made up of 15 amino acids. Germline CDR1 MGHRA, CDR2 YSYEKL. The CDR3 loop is CASSQGQVFKDGYTF. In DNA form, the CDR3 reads TGCGCCAGCAGCCAAGGACAGGTCTTCAAGGACGGCTACACCTTC.

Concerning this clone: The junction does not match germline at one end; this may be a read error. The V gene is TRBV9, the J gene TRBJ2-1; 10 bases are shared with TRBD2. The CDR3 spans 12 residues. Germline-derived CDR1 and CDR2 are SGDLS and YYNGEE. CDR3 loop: CASSSPLAGVVF. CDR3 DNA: TGTGCCAGCAGCTCCCCCCTAGCGGGAGTCGTCTTC.